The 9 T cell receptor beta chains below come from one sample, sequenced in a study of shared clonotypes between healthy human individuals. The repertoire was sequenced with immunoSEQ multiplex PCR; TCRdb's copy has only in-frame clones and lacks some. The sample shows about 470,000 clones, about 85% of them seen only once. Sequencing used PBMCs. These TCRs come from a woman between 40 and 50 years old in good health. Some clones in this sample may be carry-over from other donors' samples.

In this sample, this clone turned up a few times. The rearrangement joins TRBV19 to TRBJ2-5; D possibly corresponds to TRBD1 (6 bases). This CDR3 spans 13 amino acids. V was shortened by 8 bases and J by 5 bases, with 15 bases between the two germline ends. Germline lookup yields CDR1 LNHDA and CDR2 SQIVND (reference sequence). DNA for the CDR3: TGTGCCAGTCGCGGCAGGGGCAAGGAGACCCAGTACTTC. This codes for CASRGRGKETQYF.

In DNA form, the CDR3 reads TGTGCCAGCAGCCCCCGGACCTACTACGAGCAGTACTTC. Amino acids: CASSPRTYYEQYF. The chain is built from TRBV27 and TRBJ2-7, with D uncertain. V was cut by 6 bases and J by 3 bases, with 12 bases left in between. This CDR3 spans 13 amino acids. The germline CDR1 and CDR2 sequences are MNHEY and SMNVEV (reference sequence).

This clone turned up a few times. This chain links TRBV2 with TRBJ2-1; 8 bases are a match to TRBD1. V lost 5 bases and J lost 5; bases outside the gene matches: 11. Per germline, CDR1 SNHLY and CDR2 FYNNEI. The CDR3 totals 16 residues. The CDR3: CASSFPTGGFHNEQFF. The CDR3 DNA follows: TGTGCCAGCAGTTTTCCCACAGGGGGGTTCCACAATGAGCAGTTCTTC.

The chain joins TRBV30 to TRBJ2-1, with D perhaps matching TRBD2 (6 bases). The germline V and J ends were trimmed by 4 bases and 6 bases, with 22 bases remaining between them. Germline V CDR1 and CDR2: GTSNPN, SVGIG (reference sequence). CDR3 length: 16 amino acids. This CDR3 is CAWNERGRKKSNEQFF. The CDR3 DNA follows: TGTGCCTGGAACGAACGGGGGAGGAAAAAAAGCAATGAGCAGTTCTTC.

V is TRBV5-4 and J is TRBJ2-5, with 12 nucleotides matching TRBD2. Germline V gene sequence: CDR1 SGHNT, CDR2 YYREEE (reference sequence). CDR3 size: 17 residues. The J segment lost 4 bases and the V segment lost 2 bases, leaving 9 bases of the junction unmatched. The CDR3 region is CASSFGLAGQERETQYF. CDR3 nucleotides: TGTGCCAGCAGCTTCGGACTAGCGGGACAGGAGAGAGAGACCCAGTACTTC.

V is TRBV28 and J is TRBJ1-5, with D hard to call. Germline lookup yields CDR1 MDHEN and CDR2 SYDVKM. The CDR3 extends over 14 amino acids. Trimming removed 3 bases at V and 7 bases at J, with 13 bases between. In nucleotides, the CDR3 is TGTGCCAGCAGTTTCGGACCGGGTGGGCAGCCCCAGCATTTT. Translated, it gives CASSFGPGGQPQHF.

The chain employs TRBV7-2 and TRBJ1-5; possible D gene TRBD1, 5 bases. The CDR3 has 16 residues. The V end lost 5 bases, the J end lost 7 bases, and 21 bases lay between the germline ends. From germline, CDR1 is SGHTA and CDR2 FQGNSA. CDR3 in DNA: TGTGCCAGCAGCCCCCGGTTCGGGGCCGGGGGACAGCCCCAGCATTTT. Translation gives CASSPRFGAGGQPQHF.

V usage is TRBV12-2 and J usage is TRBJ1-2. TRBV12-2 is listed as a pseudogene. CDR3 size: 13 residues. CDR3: CASRWAASGGYTF. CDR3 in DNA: TGTGCAAGTCGCTGGGCGGCGTCGGGCGGCTACACCTTC.

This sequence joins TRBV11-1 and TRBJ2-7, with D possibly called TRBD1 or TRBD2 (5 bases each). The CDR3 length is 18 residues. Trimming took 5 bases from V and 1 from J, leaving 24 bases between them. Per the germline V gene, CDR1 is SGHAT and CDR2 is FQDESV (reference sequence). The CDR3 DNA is TGTGCCAGCAGCCTAGACCCACCGGGGCCACCCGATTCCTACGAGCAGTACTTC. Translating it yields CASSLDPPGPPDSYEQYF.